Below, one T cell receptor (beta chain) is given with its context. Trimming removed 5 bases at V and 5 bases at J, with 15 bases between. The CDR3 runs to 14 residues. The germline V gene encodes CDR1 SGDLS and CDR2 YYNGEE. This sample is part of a study of T cell clones after liver transplantation. Across the whole study: Subjects received no induction therapy and standard immunosuppression until randomization at 12-24 months post-transplant. Samples came pre-transplant, pre-randomization before withdrawal, and post-randomization after withdrawal ended.

TCRdb keeps only in-frame clones here, not all; method: immunoSEQ multiplex PCR. The table records 45,000 to 60,000 clones, roughly 84% of them present only once. Unstimulated PBMCs were sorted into CD3+CD4+ and CD3+CD8+ populations. The input for sequencing was CD4+ T cells from blood, taken before liver transplant. The clonotype was recovered from a human donor who received a liver transplant. The chain joins TRBV9 to TRBJ2-3, with D maybe TRBD1 (6 bases). The CDR3: CASSTWGLEDTQYF. In nucleotides, the CDR3 is TGTGCCAGCAGTACTTGGGGGCTGGAAGATACGCAGTATTTT.